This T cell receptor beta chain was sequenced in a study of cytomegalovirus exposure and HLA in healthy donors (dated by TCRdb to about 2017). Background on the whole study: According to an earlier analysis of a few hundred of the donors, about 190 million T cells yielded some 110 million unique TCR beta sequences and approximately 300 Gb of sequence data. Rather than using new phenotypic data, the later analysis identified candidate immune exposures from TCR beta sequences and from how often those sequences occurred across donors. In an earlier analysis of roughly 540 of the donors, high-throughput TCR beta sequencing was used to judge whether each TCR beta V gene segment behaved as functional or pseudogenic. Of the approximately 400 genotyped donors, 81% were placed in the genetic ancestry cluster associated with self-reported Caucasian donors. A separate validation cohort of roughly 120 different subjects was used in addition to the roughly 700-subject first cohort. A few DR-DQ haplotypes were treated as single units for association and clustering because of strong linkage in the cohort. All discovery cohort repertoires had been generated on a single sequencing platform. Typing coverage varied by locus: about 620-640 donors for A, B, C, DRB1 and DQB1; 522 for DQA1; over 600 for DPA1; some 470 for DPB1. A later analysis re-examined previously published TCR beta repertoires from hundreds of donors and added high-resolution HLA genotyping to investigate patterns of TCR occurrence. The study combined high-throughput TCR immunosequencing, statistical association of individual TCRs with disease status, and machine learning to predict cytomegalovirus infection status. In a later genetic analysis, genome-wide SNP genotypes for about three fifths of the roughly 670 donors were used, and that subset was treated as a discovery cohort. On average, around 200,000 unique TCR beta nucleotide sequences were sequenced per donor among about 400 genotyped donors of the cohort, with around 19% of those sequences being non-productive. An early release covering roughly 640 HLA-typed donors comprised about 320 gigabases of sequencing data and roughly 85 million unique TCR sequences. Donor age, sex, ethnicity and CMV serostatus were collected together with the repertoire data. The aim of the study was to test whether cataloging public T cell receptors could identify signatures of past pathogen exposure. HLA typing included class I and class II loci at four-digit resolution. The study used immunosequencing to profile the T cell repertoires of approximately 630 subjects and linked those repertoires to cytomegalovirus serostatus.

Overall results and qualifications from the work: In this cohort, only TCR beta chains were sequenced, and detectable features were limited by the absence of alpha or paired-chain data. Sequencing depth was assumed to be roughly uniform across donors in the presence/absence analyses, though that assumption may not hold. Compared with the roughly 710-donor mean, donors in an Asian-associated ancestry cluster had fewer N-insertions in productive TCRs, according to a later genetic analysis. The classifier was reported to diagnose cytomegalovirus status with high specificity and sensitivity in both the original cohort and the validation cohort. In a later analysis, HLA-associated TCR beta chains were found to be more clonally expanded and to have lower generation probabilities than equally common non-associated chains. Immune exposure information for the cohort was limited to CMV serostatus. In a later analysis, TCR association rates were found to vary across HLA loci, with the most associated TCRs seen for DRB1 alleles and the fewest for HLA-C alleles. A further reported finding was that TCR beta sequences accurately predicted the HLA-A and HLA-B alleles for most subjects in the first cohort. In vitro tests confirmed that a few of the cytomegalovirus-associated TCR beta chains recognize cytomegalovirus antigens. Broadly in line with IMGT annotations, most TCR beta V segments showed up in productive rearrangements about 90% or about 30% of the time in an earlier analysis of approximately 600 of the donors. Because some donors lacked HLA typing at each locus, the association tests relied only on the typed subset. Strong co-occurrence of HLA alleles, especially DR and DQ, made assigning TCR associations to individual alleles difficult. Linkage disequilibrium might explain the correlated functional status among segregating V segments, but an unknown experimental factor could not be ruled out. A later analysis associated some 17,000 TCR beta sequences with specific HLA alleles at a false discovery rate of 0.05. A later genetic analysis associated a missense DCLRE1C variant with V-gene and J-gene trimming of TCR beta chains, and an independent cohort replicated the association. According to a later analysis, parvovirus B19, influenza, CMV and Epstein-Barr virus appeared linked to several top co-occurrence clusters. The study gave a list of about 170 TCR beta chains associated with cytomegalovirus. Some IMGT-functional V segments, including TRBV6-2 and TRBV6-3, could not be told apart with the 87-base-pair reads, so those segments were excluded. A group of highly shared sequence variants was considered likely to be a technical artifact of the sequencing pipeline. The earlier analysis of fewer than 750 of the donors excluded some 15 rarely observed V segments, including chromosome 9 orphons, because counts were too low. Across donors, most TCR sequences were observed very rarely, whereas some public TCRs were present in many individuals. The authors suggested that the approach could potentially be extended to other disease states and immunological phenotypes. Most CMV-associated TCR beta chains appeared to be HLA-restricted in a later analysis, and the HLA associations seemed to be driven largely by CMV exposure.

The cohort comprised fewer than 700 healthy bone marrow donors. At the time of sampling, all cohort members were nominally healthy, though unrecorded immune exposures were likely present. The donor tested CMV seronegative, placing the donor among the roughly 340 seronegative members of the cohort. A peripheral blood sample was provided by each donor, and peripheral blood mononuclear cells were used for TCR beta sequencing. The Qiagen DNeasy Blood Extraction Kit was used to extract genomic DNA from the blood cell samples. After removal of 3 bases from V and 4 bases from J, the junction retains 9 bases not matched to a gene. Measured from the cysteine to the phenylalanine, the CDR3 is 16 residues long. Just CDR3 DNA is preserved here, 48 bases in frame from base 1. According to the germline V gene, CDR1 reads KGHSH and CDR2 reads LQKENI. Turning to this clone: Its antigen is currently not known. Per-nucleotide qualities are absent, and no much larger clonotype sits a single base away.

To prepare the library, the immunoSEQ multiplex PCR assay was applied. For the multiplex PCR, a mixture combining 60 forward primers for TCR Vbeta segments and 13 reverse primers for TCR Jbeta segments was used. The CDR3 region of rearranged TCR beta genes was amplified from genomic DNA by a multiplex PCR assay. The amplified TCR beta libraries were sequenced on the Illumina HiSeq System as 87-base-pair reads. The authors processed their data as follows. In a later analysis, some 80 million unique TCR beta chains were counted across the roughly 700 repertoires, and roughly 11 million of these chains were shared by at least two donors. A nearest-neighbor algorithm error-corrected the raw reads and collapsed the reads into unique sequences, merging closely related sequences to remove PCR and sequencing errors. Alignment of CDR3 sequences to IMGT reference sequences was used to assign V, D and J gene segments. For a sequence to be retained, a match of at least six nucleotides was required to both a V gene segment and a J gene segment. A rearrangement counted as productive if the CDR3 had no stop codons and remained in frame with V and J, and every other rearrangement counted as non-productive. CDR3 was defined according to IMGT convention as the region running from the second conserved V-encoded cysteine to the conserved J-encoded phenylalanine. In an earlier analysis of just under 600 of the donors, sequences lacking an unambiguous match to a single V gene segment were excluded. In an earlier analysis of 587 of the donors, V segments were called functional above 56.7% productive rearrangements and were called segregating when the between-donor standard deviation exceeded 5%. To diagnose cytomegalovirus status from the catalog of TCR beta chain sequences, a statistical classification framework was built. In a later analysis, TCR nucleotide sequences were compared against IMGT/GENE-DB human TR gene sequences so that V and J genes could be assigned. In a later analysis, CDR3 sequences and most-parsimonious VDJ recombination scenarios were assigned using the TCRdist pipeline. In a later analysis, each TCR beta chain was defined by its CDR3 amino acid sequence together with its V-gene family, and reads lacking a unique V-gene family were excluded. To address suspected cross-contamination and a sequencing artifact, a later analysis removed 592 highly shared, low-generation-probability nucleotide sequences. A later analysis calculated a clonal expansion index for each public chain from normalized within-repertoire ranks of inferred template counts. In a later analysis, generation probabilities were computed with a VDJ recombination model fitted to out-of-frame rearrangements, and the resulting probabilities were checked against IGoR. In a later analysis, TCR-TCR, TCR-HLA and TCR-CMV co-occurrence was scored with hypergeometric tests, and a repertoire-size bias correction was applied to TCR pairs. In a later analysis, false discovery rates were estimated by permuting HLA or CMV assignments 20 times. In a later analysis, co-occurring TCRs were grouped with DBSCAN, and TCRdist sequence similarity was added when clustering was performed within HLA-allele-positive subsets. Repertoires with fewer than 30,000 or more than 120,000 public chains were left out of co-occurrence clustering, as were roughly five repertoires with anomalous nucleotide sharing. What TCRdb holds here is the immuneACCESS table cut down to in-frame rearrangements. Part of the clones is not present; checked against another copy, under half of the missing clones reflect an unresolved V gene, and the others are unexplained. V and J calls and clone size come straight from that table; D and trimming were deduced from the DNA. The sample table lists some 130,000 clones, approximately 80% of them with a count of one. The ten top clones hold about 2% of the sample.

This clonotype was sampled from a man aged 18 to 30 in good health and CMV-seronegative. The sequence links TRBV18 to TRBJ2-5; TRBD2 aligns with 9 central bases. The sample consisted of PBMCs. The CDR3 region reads CASSPRGAGGRETQYF. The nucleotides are TGTGCCAGCTCACCCCGGGGAGCGGGAGGCAGAGAGACCCAGTACTTC.